Described below is a single T cell receptor (beta chain) sequence and its context. This entry belongs to a study of blood T cell repertoires in COVID-19. Study-wide context: Specimens from acute and convalescent COVID-19 originated in the United States, Italy and Spain. T cells, B-cell-depleted T cells, or PBMCs supplied cDNA or gDNA.

Clones were read by immunoSEQ multiplex PCR, and TCRdb kept only the in-frame ones, dropping some. The table shows around 280,000 clones, with around four fifths occurring only once. Germline V lookup: CDR1 KGHSH, CDR2 LQKENI. V dropped 6 bases and J dropped 5 bases, with 19 bases sitting between them. This CDR3 is 15 amino acids long. The V gene is TRBV18, the J gene TRBJ2-5; perhaps TRBD1 as D (5 bases). Sequences were obtained from peripheral blood. This sequence was found in a woman aged 45-65 years with active or convalescent COVID-19. The chain's CDR3 is CASSRLQDLEETQYF. CDR3 nucleotide sequence: TGTGCCAGCTCGCGCCTACAGGACCTGGAGGAGACCCAGTACTTC. The variable domain in full, completed from reference TRBV18 and TRBJ2-5, reads NAGVMQNPRHLVRRRGQEARLRCSPMKGHSHVYWYRQLPEEGLKFMVYLQKENIIDESGMPKERFSAEFPKEGPSILRIQQVVRGDSAAYFCASSRLQDLEETQYFGPGTRLLVL.